Sequencing of this T cell receptor beta chain was carried out in a study of OX40 agonist ivuxolimab in advanced cancers. On the study more broadly: Dose-escalation cases comprised hepatocellular carcinoma, melanoma, renal cell or head and neck cancer. Therapy given before enrollment (anti-PD-1, anti-PD-L1 or anti-CTLA-4) was allowed, and around 44% had some. General observations from the study: Expanded peripheral T-cell antigen specificity went undetermined.

As for this clone: Its target is unknown.

Libraries were prepared by immunoSEQ multiplex PCR; TCRdb keeps only in-frame clonotypes and omits some of them. The sample has under 200,000 clones; under 95% are singletons. The germline gives CDR1 LGHNA, CDR2 YSLEER. This CDR3 has 18 residues. Trimming at V came to 0 bases and at J to 8 bases, leaving 17 bases not matched to a gene. The sequence derives from an adult with an advanced solid tumor such as melanoma, head and neck, liver or kidney cancer. The sequences come from CD4+ or CD8+ T cells sorted from blood, collected in a trial of the OX40 agonist ivuxolimab. V gene TRBV4-3 combines with J gene TRBJ1-2; TRBD1 agrees at 8 bases. CDR3 region: CASSQDRFTGRGLEGYTF. CDR3 nucleotide sequence: TGCGCCAGCAGCCAAGATAGGTTTACGGGCAGGGGGCTGGAGGGCTACACCTTC.